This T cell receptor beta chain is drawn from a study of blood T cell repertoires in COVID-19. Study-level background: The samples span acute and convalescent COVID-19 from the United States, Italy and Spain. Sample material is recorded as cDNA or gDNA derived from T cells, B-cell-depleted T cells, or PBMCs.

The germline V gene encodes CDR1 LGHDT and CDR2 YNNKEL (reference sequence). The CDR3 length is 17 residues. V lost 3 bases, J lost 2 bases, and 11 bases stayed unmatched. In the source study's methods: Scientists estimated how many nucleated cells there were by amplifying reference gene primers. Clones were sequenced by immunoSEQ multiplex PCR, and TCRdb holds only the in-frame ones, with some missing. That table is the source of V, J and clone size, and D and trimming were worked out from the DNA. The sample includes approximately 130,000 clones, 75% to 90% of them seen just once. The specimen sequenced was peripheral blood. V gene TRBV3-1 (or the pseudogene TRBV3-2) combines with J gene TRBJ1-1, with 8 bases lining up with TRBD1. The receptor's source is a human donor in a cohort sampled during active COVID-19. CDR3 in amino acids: CASSQAQAGGINTEAFF. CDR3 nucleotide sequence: TGTGCCAGCAGCCAGGCACAAGCAGGGGGCATAAACACTGAAGCTTTCTTT.